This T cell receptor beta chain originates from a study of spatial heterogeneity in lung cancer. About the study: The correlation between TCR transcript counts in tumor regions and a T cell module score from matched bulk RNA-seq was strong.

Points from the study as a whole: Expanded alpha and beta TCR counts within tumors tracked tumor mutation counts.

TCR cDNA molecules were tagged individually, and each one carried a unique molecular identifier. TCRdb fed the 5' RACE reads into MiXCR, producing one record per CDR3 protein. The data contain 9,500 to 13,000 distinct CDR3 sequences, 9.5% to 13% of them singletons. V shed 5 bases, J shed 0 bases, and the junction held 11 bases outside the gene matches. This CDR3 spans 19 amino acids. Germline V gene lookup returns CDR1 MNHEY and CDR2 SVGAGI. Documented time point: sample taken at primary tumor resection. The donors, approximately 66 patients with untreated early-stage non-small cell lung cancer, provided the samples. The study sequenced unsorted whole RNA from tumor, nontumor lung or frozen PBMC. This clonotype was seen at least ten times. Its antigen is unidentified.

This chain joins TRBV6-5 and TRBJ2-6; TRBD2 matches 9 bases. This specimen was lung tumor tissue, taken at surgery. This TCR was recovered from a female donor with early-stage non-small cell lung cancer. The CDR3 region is CASSPFLAGGSSGANVLTF. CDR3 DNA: TGTGCCAGCAGTCCCTTCCTCGCGGGGGGGAGCTCTGGGGCCAACGTCCTGACTTTC.